This TCR beta chain comes out of a study of OX40 agonist ivuxolimab in advanced cancers. In the study overall: Partial responses, seen in three patients, involved one hepatocellular carcinoma and two cutaneous melanomas.

Assay used: immunoSEQ multiplex PCR; TCRdb lists only in-frame clones, some missing. The table records 55,000 to 70,000 clones, about 80% of them present only once. Study-wide findings and caveats: CD8+ T cells showed, on average, more clonal expansion than CD4+ cells.

Trimming stripped 0 bases from V and 6 bases from J, with 9 bases between. There are 13 residues in the CDR3. Germline V gene data show CDR1 as SGHRS and CDR2 as YFSETQ. Regarding this clone: Its antigen remains unidentified.

Samples of blood were obtained at baseline, on cycle 4 day 1, and on cycle 7 day 1. Specimen: CD4+ or CD8+ T cells sorted from blood, collected in a trial of the OX40 agonist ivuxolimab. This clonotype was obtained from an adult with an advanced solid tumor such as melanoma, head and neck, liver or kidney cancer. The rearrangement joins TRBV5-1 to TRBJ1-1, with D maybe TRBD1 (5 bases). The CDR3 nucleotides read TGCGCCAGCAGCTTGGCAGGGTGGGCTGAAGCTTTCTTT. This gives the protein CASSLAGWAEAFF.